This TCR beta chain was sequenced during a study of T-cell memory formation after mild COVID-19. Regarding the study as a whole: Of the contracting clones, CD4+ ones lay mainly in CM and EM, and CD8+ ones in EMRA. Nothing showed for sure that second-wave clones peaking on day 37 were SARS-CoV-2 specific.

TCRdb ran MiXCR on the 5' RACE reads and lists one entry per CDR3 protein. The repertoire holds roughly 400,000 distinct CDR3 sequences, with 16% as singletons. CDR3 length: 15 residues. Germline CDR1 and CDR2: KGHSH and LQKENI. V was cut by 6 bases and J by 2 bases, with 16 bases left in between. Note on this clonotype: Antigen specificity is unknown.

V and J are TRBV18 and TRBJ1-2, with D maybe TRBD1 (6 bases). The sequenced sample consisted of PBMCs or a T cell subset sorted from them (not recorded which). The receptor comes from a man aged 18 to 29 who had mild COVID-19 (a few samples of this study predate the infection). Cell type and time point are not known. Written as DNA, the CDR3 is TGTGCCAGCTCCCCTCCAGGGGCGATGAACTATGGCTACACCTTC. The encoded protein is CASSPPGAMNYGYTF.